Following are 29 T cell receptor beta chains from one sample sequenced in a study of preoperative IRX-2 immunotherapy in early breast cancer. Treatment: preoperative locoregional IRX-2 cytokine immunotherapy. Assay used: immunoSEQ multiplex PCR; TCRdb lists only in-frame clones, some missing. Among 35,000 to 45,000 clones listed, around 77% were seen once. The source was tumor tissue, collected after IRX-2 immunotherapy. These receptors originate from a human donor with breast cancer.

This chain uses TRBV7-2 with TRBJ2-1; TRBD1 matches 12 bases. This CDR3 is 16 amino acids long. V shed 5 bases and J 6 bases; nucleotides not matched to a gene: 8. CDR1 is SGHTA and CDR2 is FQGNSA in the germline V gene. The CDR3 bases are TGTGCCAGCAGCCCCTCCGGGACAGGGGGCGTCAATGAGCAGTTCTTC. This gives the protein CASSPSGTGGVNEQFF.

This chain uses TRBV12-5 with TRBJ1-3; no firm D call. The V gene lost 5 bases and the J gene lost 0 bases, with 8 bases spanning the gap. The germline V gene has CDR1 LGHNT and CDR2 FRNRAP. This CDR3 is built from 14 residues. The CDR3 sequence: CASGHTDSGNTIYF. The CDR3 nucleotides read TGTGCTAGTGGTCATACAGACTCTGGAAACACCATATATTTT.

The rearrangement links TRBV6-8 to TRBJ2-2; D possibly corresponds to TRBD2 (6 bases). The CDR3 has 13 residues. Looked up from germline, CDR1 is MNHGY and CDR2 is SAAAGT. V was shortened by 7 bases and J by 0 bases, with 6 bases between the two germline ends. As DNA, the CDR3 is TGTGCCAGCACGGGGGCGAACACCGGGGAGCTGTTTTTT. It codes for CASTGANTGELFF.

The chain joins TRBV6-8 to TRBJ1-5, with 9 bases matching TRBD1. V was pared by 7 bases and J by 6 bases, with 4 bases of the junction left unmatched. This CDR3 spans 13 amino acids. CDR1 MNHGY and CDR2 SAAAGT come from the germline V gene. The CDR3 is CASKQGASQPQHF. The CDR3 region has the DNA TGTGCCAGCAAACAGGGGGCTAGTCAGCCCCAGCATTTT.

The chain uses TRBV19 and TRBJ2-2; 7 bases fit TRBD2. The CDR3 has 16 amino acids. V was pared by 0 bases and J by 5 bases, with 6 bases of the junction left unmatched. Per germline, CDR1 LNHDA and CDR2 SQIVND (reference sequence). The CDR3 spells CASSIERGRWTGELFF. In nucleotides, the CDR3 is TGTGCCAGTAGTATAGAGCGCGGGAGATGGACCGGGGAGCTGTTTTTT.

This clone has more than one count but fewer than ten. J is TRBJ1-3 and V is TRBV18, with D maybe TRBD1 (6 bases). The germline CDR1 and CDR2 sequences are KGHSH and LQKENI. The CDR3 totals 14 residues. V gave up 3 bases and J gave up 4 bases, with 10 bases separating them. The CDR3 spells CASSPAGAGNTIYF. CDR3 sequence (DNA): TGTGCCAGCTCACCGGCAGGGGCCGGAAACACCATATATTTT.

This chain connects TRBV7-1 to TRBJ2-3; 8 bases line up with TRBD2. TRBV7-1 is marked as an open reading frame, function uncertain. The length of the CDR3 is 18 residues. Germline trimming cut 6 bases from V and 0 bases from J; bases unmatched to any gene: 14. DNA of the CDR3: TGTGCCAGCAGGGGCTTGGCGGGAGGATTACCTAGCACAGATACGCAGTATTTT. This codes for CASRGLAGGLPSTDTQYF.

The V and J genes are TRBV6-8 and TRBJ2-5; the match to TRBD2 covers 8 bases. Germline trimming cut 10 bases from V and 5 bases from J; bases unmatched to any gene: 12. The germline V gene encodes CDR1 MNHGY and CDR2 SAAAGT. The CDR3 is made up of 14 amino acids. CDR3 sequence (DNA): TGTGCCATCCGGGAGGGGGTTAACGGGGAGACCCAGTACTTC. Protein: CAIREGVNGETQYF.

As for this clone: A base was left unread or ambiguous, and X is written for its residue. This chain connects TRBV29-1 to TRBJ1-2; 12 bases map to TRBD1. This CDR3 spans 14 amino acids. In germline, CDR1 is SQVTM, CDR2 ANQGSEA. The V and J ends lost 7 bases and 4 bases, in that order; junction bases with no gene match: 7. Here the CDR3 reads CSXGGQGAGYGYTF. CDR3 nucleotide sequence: TGCAGCGKGGGGGGACAGGGGGCGGGCTATGGCTACACCTTC.

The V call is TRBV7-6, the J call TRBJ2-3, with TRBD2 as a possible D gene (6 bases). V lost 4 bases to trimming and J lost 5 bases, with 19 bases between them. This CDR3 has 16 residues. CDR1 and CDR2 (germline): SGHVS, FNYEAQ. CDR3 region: CASSSRSRRRGDTQYF. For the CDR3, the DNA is TGTGCCAGCAGCTCGCGGAGTCGACGGCGGGGAGATACGCAGTATTTT.

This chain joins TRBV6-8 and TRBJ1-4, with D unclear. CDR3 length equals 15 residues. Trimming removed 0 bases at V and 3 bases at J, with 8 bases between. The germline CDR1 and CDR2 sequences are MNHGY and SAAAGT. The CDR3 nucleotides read TGTGCCAGCAGTTACTCTCGGCAGCCTAATGAAAAACTGTTTTTT. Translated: CASSYSRQPNEKLFF.

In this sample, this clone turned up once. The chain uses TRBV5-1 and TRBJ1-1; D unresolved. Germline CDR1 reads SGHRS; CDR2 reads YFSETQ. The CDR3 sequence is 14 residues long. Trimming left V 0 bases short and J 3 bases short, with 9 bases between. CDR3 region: CASSLEGSDTEAFF. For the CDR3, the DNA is TGCGCCAGCAGCTTGGAAGGGTCGGACACTGAAGCTTTCTTT.

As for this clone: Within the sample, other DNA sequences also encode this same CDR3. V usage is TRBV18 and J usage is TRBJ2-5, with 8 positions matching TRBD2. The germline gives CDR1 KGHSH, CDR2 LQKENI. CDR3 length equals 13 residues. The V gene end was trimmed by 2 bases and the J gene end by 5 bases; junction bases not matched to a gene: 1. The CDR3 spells CASSPSGSETQYF. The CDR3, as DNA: TGTGCCAGCTCACCAAGCGGGAGTGAGACCCAGTACTTC.

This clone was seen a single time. The CDR3 nucleotides are TGTGCCAGCAGCAGACAGACAGGGAATAATTCACCCCTCCACTTT. Amino acid sequence: CASSRQTGNNSPLHF. The rearrangement joins TRBV7-8 to TRBJ1-6, with 7 bases identical to TRBD1. The V segment lost 5 bases and the J segment 5 bases; nucleotides outside the gene matches: 6. There are 15 residues in the CDR3. Germline values: CDR1 SGHVS, CDR2 FQNEAQ.

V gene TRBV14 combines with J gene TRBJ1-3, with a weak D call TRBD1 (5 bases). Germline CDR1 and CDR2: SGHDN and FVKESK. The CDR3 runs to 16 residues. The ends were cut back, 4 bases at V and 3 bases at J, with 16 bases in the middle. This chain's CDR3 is CASSPVGGIGGNTIYF. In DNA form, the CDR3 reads TGTGCCAGCAGCCCGGTGGGGGGAATTGGTGGAAACACCATATATTTT.

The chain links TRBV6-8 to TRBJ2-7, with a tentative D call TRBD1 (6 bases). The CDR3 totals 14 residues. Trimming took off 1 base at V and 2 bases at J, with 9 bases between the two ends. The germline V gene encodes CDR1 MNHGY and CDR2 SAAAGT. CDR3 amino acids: CASSYLTGTYEQYF. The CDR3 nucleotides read TGTGCCAGCAGTTACTTGACAGGTACCTACGAGCAGTACTTC.

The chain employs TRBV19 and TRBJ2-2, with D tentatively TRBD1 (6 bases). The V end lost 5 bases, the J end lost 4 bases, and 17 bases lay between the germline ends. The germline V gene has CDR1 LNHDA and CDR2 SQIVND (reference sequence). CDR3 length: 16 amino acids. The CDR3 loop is CASSLQGPPTTGELFF. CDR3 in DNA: TGTGCCAGTAGTTTACAGGGCCCCCCAACCACCGGGGAGCTGTTTTTT.

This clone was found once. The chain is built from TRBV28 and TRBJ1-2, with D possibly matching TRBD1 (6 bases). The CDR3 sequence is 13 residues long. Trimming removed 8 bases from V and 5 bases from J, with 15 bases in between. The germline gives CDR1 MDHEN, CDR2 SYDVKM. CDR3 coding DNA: TGTGCCAGCTTATTACAGGGCGAGTATGGCTACACCTTC. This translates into CASLLQGEYGYTF.

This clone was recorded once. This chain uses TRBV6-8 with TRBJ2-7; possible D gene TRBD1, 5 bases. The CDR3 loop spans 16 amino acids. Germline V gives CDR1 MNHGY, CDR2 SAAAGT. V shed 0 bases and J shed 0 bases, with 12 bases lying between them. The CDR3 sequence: CASSYSLAGNSYEQYF. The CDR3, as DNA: TGTGCCAGCAGTTACTCGCTTGCAGGGAACTCCTACGAGCAGTACTTC.

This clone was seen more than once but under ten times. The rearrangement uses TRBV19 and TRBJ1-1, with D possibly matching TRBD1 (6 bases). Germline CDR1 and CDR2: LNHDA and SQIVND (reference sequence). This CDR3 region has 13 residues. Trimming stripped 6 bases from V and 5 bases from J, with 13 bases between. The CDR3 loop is CASRRGEWTEAFF. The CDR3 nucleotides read TGTGCCAGTAGGAGGGGGGAATGGACTGAAGCTTTCTTT.

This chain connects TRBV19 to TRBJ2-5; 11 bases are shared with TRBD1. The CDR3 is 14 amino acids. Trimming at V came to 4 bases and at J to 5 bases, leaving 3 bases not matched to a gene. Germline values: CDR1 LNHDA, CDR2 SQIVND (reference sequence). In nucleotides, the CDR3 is TGTGCCAGTAGTAGGGGGGACAGGGGGGAGACCCAGTACTTC. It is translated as CASSRGDRGETQYF.

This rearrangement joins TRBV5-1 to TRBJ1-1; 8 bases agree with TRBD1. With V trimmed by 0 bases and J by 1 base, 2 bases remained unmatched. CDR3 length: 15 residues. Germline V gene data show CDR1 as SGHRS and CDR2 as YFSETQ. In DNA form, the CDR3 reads TGCGCCAGCAGCTTGGCCGGGACAGGGAACACTGAAGCTTTCTTT. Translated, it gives CASSLAGTGNTEAFF.

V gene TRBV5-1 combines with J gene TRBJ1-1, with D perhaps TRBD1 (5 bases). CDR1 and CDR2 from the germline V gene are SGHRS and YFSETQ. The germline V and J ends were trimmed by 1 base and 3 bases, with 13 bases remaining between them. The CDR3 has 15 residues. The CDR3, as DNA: TGCGCCAGCAGCTTGTTCTGGGGCGCGGACACTGAAGCTTTCTTT. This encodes CASSLFWGADTEAFF.

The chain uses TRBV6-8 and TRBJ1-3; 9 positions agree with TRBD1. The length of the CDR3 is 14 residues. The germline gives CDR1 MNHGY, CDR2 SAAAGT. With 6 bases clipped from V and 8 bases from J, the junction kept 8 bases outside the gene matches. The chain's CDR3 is CASSLGQGQDTIYF. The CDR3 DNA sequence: TGTGCCAGCAGCCTGGGACAGGGTCAGGACACCATATATTTT.

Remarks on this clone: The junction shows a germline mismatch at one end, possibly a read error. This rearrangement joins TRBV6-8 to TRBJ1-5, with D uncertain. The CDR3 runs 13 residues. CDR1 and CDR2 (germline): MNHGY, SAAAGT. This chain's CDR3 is CAISGALNQPQHF. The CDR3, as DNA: TGTGCCATCAGTGGAGCCCTCAATCAGCCCCAGCATTTT.

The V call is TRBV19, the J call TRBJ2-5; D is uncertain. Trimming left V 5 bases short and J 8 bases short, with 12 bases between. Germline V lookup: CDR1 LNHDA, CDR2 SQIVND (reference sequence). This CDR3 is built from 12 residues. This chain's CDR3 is CASSPTPDTQYF. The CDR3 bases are TGTGCCAGTAGTCCCACGCCAGATACCCAGTACTTC. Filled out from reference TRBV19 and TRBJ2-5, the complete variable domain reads DGGITQSPKYLFRKEGQNVTLSCEQNLNHDAMYWYRQDPGQGLRLIYYSQIVNDFQKGDIAEGYSVSREKKESFPLTVTSAQKNPTAFYLCASSPTPDTQYFGPGTRLLVL.

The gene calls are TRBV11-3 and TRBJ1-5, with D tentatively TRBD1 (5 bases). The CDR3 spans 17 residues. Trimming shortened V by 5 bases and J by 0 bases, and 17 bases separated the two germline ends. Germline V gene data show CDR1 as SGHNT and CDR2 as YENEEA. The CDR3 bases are TGTGCCAGCAGCCCGAAGGGGTGGCACCATAGCAATCAGCCCCAGCATTTT. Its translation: CASSPKGWHHSNQPQHF.

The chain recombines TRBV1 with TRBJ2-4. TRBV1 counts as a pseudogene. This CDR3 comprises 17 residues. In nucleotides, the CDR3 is TGCGCCAGCAGCCAAGATTCCGGGACGCTAGCCAAAAACATTCAGTACTTC. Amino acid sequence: CASSQDSGTLAKNIQYF.

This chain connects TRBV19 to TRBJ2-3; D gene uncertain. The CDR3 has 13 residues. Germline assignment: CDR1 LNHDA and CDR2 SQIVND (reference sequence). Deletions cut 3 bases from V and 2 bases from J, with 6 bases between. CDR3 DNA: TGTGCCAGTAGTATGCGCCCCACAGATACGCAGTATTTT. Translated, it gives CASSMRPTDTQYF. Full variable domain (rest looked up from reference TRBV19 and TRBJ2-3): DGGITQSPKYLFRKEGQNVTLSCEQNLNHDAMYWYRQDPGQGLRLIYYSQIVNDFQKGDIAEGYSVSREKKESFPLTVTSAQKNPTAFYLCASSMRPTDTQYFGPGTRLTVL.